Each of the 17 T cell receptor beta chains below was sequenced from the same sample in a study of blood T cells in healthy people across ages. Together with a sample-barcoded 5' primer, a J-beta primer mix was included in a second PCR lasting about 6 to 11 cycles. TCRdb re-called the 5' RACE reads through MiXCR, storing one row per CDR3 protein. The table has roughly 1.9 million distinct CDR3 sequences, approximately 39% seen once. The sample was blood. These receptors came from a human donor in good health.

The J gene is TRBJ1-5, the V gene TRBV12-3 or TRBV12-4; no reliable D call. Trimming pared 1 base from V and 5 bases from J, leaving 6 bases between. The CDR3 is 13 residues long. CDR3 residues: CASSLDGHQPQHF. CDR3 nucleotide sequence: TGTGCCAGCAGTTTAGACGGACATCAGCCCCAGCATTTT.

This clonotype was seen many times. The chain joins TRBV7-9 to TRBJ2-7; perhaps TRBD1 as D (5 bases). Trimming took off 6 bases at V and 6 bases at J, with 12 bases between the two ends. The CDR3 is made up of 12 amino acids. The V gene's germline CDR1 is SEHNR and CDR2 FQNEAQ (reference sequence). This chain's CDR3 is CASSLRGFEQYF. DNA for the CDR3: TGTGCCAGCAGTTTAAGGGGCTTCGAGCAGTACTTC.

This chain connects TRBV4-1 to TRBJ1-5; a possible D gene is TRBD1 (5 bases). Germline lookup yields CDR1 MGHRA and CDR2 YSYEKL. The CDR3 has 16 amino acids. V was clipped by 0 bases and J by 2 bases, with 11 bases between them. The CDR3 reads CASSQEAWGGNQPQHF. Here the CDR3 DNA reads TGCGCCAGCAGCCAAGAGGCATGGGGGGGCAATCAGCCCCAGCATTTT.

This clonotype was counted once. V gene TRBV6-2 or TRBV6-3 combines with J gene TRBJ1-1, with TRBD1 as a possible D gene (5 bases). The CDR3 spans 15 residues. The ends were cut back, 0 bases at V and 9 bases at J, with 17 bases in the middle. Germline values: CDR1 MNHEY, CDR2 SVGEGT. CDR3 nucleotides: TGTGCCAGCAGTTACTCGGGGTCCGGGAGGGGTAAAGCTTTCTTT. It translates to CASSYSGSGRGKAFF.

This clonotype was seen a few times. The chain employs TRBV29-1 and TRBJ2-7; D is perhaps TRBD2 (6 bases). V was pared by 6 bases and J by 6 bases, with 15 bases between. Germline values: CDR1 SQVTM, CDR2 ANQGSEA. This CDR3 is built from 12 residues. DNA for the CDR3: TGCAGCGTAGGGACGGCCGGGGGCGAGCAGTACTTC. Translation: CSVGTAGGEQYF.

This clonotype was counted only a few times. V usage is TRBV4-3 and J usage is TRBJ2-3, with a weak D call TRBD1 (5 bases). The V gene's germline CDR1 is LGHNA and CDR2 YSLEER. The CDR3 has 17 residues. V gave up 4 bases and J gave up 5 bases, with 22 bases separating them. CDR3 coding DNA: TGCGCCAGCAGCCCTCTAATTGACAGTGCCAGTCTAGATACGCAGTATTTT. It specifies CASSPLIDSASLDTQYF.

The sample holds a few counts of this clonotype. J is TRBJ1-2 and V is TRBV9; D may be TRBD1 (5 bases). In germline, CDR1 is SGDLS, CDR2 YYNGEE. V lost 4 bases to trimming and J lost 1 base, with 11 bases between them. This CDR3 has 14 residues. The CDR3 protein is CASSIGVFNYGYTF. CDR3 sequence (DNA): TGTGCCAGCAGCATAGGGGTCTTTAACTATGGCTACACCTTC.

This clonotype was observed many times. This sequence joins TRBV5-1 and TRBJ2-3; TRBD2 might be the D (6 bases). Trimming cost V 0 bases and J 8 bases, with 10 bases left between them. In germline, CDR1 is SGHRS, CDR2 YFSETQ. This CDR3 region has 13 residues. CDR3 region: CASSLVPEGTQYF. CDR3 nucleotide sequence: TGCGCCAGCAGCTTGGTACCGGAGGGTACGCAGTATTTT.

This clonotype turned up a few times. V and J are TRBV4-1 and TRBJ2-7, with 8 bases matching TRBD1. CDR1 is MGHRA and CDR2 is YSYEKL in the germline V gene. The CDR3 is 15 amino acids. J was trimmed by 2 bases and V by 3 bases; bases with no gene match: 6. The CDR3 spells CASSHAGDRPYEQYF. The CDR3 nucleotides are TGCGCCAGCAGCCACGCAGGGGACAGGCCCTACGAGCAGTACTTC.

This clonotype was observed many times. The rearrangement uses TRBV24-1 and TRBJ2-5; the match to TRBD1 covers 7 bases. The ends lost 7 bases at V and 5 bases at J; junction bases unmatched: 9. Germline lookup yields CDR1 KGHDR and CDR2 SFDVKD. The CDR3 is made up of 14 amino acids. In DNA form, the CDR3 reads TGTGCCACCAGCTCCACAGGGGCGGCTGAGACCCAGTACTTC. It specifies CATSSTGAAETQYF.

This clonotype was recorded a few times. The chain has TRBV6-1 and TRBJ1-5; D not resolved. The CDR3 has 15 amino acids. V lost 1 base to trimming and J lost 3 bases, with 10 bases between them. Germline loops: CDR1 MNHNS, CDR2 SASEGT. The CDR3 DNA is TGTGCCAGCAGTGAAGTACGGGCCATCAATCAGCCCCAGCATTTT. It translates to CASSEVRAINQPQHF.

In this sample, this clonotype turned up many times. The rearrangement uses TRBV13 and TRBJ2-7, with D possibly matching TRBD1 (7 bases). Germline CDR1 is PRHDT and CDR2 is FYEKMQ (reference sequence). The CDR3 covers 14 residues. V was pared by 8 bases and J by 2 bases, with 16 bases between. This chain's CDR3 is CASRSAGQTYEQYF. CDR3 in DNA: TGTGCCAGCCGCTCCGCGGGACAGACCTACGAGCAGTACTTC.

The chain employs TRBV28 and TRBJ2-4; TRBD1 or TRBD2 may be the D gene (5 bases each). The better agreement between TRBJ2-7 and the DNA end casts doubt on the J call. CDR3 length: 13 residues. The V gene's germline CDR1 is MDHEN and CDR2 SYDVKM. In DNA, the CDR3 is TGTGCCAGCAGGGGATCGGGACCCTACGAGCAGTACTTC. Its translation: CASRGSGPYEQYF.

This sequence joins TRBV6-2 or TRBV6-3 and TRBJ2-3, with D perhaps given as TRBD1 or TRBD2 (5 bases each). CDR3 length: 13 residues. Germline V CDR1 and CDR2: MNHEY, SVGEGT. V was cut by 8 bases and J by 1 base, with 10 bases left in between. CDR3 in DNA: TGTGCCAGCGGACGGGGCCGCACAGATACGCAGTATTTT. It specifies CASGRGRTDTQYF.

This rearrangement joins TRBV2 to TRBJ2-2; D remains ambiguous. The CDR3 has 13 amino acids. Germline assignment: CDR1 SNHLY and CDR2 FYNNEI. The ends were cut back, 1 base at V and 5 bases at J, with 5 bases in the middle. CDR3 nucleotides: TGTGCCAGCAGTGAAGAGGTGACCGGGGAGCTGTTTTTT. Amino acid sequence: CASSEEVTGELFF.

The chain recombines TRBV7-9 with TRBJ2-5; 13 bases agree with TRBD2. The germline CDR1 and CDR2 sequences are SEHNR and FQNEAQ (reference sequence). This CDR3 spans 16 amino acids. V trimming: 4 bases; J trimming: 5 bases; junction bases outside the gene matches: 7. In DNA, the CDR3 is TGTGCCAGCAGCTCCGGACTAGCGGGAGTGGGCGAGACCCAGTACTTC. Protein: CASSSGLAGVGETQYF.

Of note for this clonotype: Just one base apart from a much larger clone, this may be a read error. This chain joins TRBV6-5 and TRBJ1-1, with D uncertain. CDR1 is MNHEY, CDR2 SVGAGI, per germline. The CDR3 is 13 residues long. CDR3 loop: CAGSYLGSTEAFF. CDR3 DNA sequence: TGTGCCGGCAGTTACTTGGGCAGCACTGAAGCTTTCTTT.